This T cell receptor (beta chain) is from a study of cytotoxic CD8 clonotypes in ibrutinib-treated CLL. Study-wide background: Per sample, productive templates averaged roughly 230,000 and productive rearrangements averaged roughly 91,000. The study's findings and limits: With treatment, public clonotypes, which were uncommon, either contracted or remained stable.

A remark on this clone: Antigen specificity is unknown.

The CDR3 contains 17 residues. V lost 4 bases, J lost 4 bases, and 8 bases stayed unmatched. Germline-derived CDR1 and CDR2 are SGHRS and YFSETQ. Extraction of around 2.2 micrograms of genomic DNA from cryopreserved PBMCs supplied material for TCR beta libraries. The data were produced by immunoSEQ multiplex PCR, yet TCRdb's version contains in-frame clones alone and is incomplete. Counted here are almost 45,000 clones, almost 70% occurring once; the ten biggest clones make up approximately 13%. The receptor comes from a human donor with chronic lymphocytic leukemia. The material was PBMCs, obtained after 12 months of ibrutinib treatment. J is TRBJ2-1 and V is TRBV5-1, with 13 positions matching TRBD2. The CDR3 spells CASSPTGLAGLYNEQFF. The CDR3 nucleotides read TGCGCCAGCAGCCCTACGGGACTAGCGGGACTATACAATGAGCAGTTCTTC.